This section outlines one TCR beta chain sequence together with its context. What it binds is not known. The CDR3 loop spans 15 amino acids. Germline V lookup: CDR1 LGHDT, CDR2 YNNKEL (reference sequence). J was trimmed by 7 bases and V by 1 base; bases with no gene match: 2. The sample belongs to a study of response to subunit inactivated influenza vaccine. TCRdb redid the calling of the RT-PCR reads with MiXCR, one entry per CDR3 protein. Of about 240,000 distinct CDR3 sequences listed, 12% are singletons. General study findings and limits: Only a handful of new T cells, the authors suggested, are recruited with each seasonal influenza vaccination.

The specimen was non-naive T cells sorted from PBMCs, collected less than 15 days before vaccination. This rearrangement joins TRBV3-1 to TRBJ2-1; TRBD2 aligns across 12 bases. The sequence derives from a middle-aged man who received an inactivated influenza vaccine. Here the CDR3 reads CASSQASGGGNEQFF. In DNA, the CDR3 is TGTGCCAGCAGCCAAGCTAGCGGGGGGGGGAATGAGCAGTTCTTC.